Listed below are T cell receptor beta chains from one sample, sequenced in a study of Ad26.COV2.S vaccination and SARS-CoV-2 variants. Sequencing was performed with immunoSEQ multiplex PCR; in TCRdb, only in-frame clones are kept and a portion is missing. The sample consists of about 350,000 clones, more than 85% of them appearing once. Sample: peripheral blood, taken in a trial of Ad26.COV2.S vaccine versus placebo. These receptors all come from a person between 18 and 60 years old who received the Ad26.COV2.S COVID-19 vaccine or a placebo. Both conserved end residues are part of each CDR3. D genes are given only for firm matches. Size tells how often a clone was seen (once, few, many) or the class of an expanded clone, and some rows leave it out.

length | J | D | size | V | DNA | CDR3
20 | TRBJ2-2 | NA | NA | TRBV7-3 | TGTGCCAGCAGCCTACATCGAGCCGAAACGGGTGGGCGTAACACCGGGGAGCTGTTTTTT | CASSLHRAETGGRNTGELFF
13 | TRBJ2-1 | TRBD2 | NA | TRBV5-1 | TGCGCCAGCAGCTTATCTAGCGGGGTTGAGCAGTTCTTC | CASSLSSGVEQFF
19 | TRBJ1-3 | TRBD1 | NA | TRBV2 | TGTGCCAGCAGGCAACTACTTGGGACAGATCTAAACTCTGGAAACACCATATATTTT | CASRQLLGTDLNSGNTIYF
13 | TRBJ2-7 | NA | NA | TRBV4-1 | TGCGCCAGCAGCCCGGACAAAACCTACGAGCAGTACTTC | CASSPDKTYEQYF
15 | TRBJ2-1 | NA | few | TRBV5-1 | TGCGCCAGCAGCTTAAGACAGGCTTCCTACAATGAGCAGTTCTTC | CASSLRQASYNEQFF
13 | TRBJ1-2 | NA | NA | TRBV3-1/TRBV3-2 | TGTGCCAGCGGCTGGGGGACTAACTATGGCTACACCTTC | CASGWGTNYGYTF
16 | TRBJ1-1 | TRBD1 | NA | TRBV9 | TGTGCCAGCAGCGTTGGAGGGACAGGGGCGAACACTGAAGCTTTCTTT | CASSVGGTGANTEAFF
13 | TRBJ1-5 | NA | NA | TRBV2 | TGTGCCAGCAGTGAAGTGGCCAGTCAGCCCCAGCATTTT | CASSEVASQPQHF
15 | TRBJ2-5 | TRBD2 | NA | TRBV9 | TGTGCCAGCAGCCGACTAGCGGGGCTGACGGAGACCCAGTACTTC | CASSRLAGLTETQYF
12 | TRBJ2-1 | NA | NA | TRBV5-4 | TGTGCCAGCAGCTTAGCGGACAATGAGCAGTTCTTC | CASSLADNEQFF
16 | TRBJ1-5 | TRBD1 | NA | TRBV7-9 | TGTGCCAGCAGCGACTCCGGGACAGGGGCTAATCAGCCCCAGCATTTT | CASSDSGTGANQPQHF
13 | TRBJ1-2 | NA | NA | TRBV7-2 | TGTGCCAGCAGGTCAGGGAACGGCTATGGCTACACCTTC | CASRSGNGYGYTF
15 | TRBJ2-2 | NA | NA | TRBV5-1 | TGCGCCAGCAGCTTGGCGTCGAAGGTTGCCGGGGAGCTGTTTTTT | CASSLASKVAGELFF
14 | TRBJ2-1 | NA | few | TRBV28 | TGTGCCAGCGGGAGGCAGGTCTCCTACAATGAGCAGTTCTTC | CASGRQVSYNEQFF
18 | TRBJ2-1 | TRBD2 | once | TRBV6-2/TRBV6-3 | TGTGCCAGCAGTTACTCGAGGCTAGCGGGGGGGCTCTACAATGAGCAGTTCTTC | CASSYSRLAGGLYNEQFF
12 | TRBJ2-1 | NA | NA | TRBV29-1 | TGCAGCGTTGAACAGGCCTACAATGAGCAGTTCTTC | CSVEQAYNEQFF
14 | TRBJ1-1 | NA | NA | TRBV5-1 | TGCGCCAGCTCCCCTGGGGGTGGAAACACTGAAGCTTTCTTT | CASSPGGGNTEAFF
13 | TRBJ2-5 | NA | NA | TRBV30 | TGTGCCTGGAGTGTCCAGGGGAAAGGGACCCAGTACTTC | CAWSVQGKGTQYF
13 | TRBJ1-1 | NA | NA | TRBV28 | TGTGCCAGCAGTCCGCCAGGGGTCACTGAAGCTTTCTTT | CASSPPGVTEAFF
13 | TRBJ1-1 | NA | NA | TRBV19 | TGTGCCAGCCGGGACACCCGAAGCACTGAAGCTTTCTTT | CASRDTRSTEAFF
12 | TRBJ2-7 | TRBD2 | NA | TRBV30 | TGTGCCTGGAGCGGGACTAGCGACGAGCAGTACTTC | CAWSGTSDEQYF
13 | TRBJ1-5 | NA | NA | TRBV18 | TGTGCCAGCTCATCGGGGGGGAATCAGCCCCAGCATTTT | CASSSGGNQPQHF
15 | TRBJ2-4 | NA | NA | TRBV6-6 | TGTGCCAGCAGTTACGGGAAACTAGCCAAAAACATTCAGTACTTC | CASSYGKLAKNIQYF
13 | TRBJ1-4 | NA | NA | TRBV25-1 | TGTGCCAGCAGTGAAGTCTTAGGGGAAAAACTGTTTTTT | CASSEVLGEKLFF
16 | TRBJ2-7 | TRBD2 | once | TRBV5-1 | TGCGCCAGCAGCTTGGGACTAGCGAGGTTCCTAGGCGAGCAGTACTTC | CASSLGLARFLGEQYF
15 | TRBJ1-2 | NA | NA | TRBV4-3 | TGCGCCAGCAGCCAAGATGTGGCAGAAAACTATGGCTACACCTTC | CASSQDVAENYGYTF